Below are 30 T cell receptor beta chains sequenced from a single sample in a study of CD8 T cells in Susac syndrome. RNA was extracted with the RNeasy kit, and a quantity of roughly 0.45 to 1 ug was reverse transcribed using random hexamers. One entry per CDR3 protein, called by TCRdb with MiXCR from the immunoSEQ multiplex PCR reads. The sample carries fewer than 85,000 distinct CDR3 sequences, roughly 95% recorded once. The sequenced material came from CD8+ T cells from PBMCs. These receptors were obtained from a human donor with Susac syndrome.

The chain uses TRBV2 and TRBJ2-7; the D gene is possibly TRBD1 (5 bases). CDR1 is SNHLY, CDR2 FYNNEI, per germline. The V end was cut by 5 bases, the J end by 2 bases, with 19 bases between. The CDR3 is 16 residues long. For the CDR3, the DNA is TGTGCCAGCAGTCATCTGGAAGGGGCAGGGACCTACGAGCAGTACTTC. It yields the protein CASSHLEGAGTYEQYF.

The CDR3 protein is CASSTYGVQGGYTF. In DNA, the CDR3 is TGCGCCAGCAGCACCTACGGGGTCCAGGGGGGCTACACCTTC. V gene TRBV5-1 combines with J gene TRBJ1-2, with D tentatively TRBD1 (6 bases). CDR3 size: 14 residues. Germline loops: CDR1 SGHRS, CDR2 YFSETQ. The ends were cut back, 4 bases at V and 8 bases at J, with 18 bases in the middle.

The chain recombines TRBV9 with TRBJ1-2; 8 nucleotides match TRBD1. V shed 3 bases and J 3 bases; nucleotides not matched to a gene: 7. CDR3 length equals 15 residues. In germline, CDR1 is SGDLS, CDR2 YYNGEE. In DNA form, the CDR3 reads TGTGCCAGCAGCGGCCAGGGGGCGGATCACTATGGCTACACCTTC. Translated, it gives CASSGQGADHYGYTF.

The chain is built from TRBV14 and TRBJ2-7, with D possibly TRBD2 on 5 matching bases. The V end was cut by 8 bases, the J end by 5 bases, with 19 bases between. The germline gives CDR1 SGHDN, CDR2 FVKESK. There are 14 residues in the CDR3. As DNA, the CDR3 is TGTGCCAGCCGCCTTGGGAGAGGGAACCACGAGCAGTACTTC. This translates into CASRLGRGNHEQYF.

The chain recombines TRBV9 with TRBJ1-2; a possible D gene is TRBD1 (6 bases). Germline lookup yields CDR1 SGDLS and CDR2 YYNGEE. This CDR3 contains 11 residues. Trimming removed 4 bases at V and 7 bases at J, with 8 bases between. The CDR3 loop is CASSLRGGYTF. In DNA form, the CDR3 reads TGTGCCAGCAGCCTCAGGGGTGGCTACACCTTC.

The chain has TRBV5-6 and TRBJ1-6; tentatively, D is TRBD1 (5 bases). Germline V gene sequence: CDR1 SGHDT, CDR2 YYEEEE. The CDR3 totals 15 residues. V lost 4 bases and J lost 3, with 11 bases in between. CDR3 sequence (DNA): TGTGCCAGCAGCGGCGGTAGGGGCTATAATTCACCCCTCCACTTT. It is translated as CASSGGRGYNSPLHF.

The chain links TRBV28 to TRBJ2-7, with 12 positions matching TRBD1. Germline loops: CDR1 MDHEN, CDR2 SYDVKM. With 11 bases clipped from V and 6 bases from J, the junction kept 8 bases outside the gene matches. The CDR3 contains 13 residues. CDR3: CAGSGTGGGEQYF. CDR3 nucleotide sequence: TGTGCCGGGTCCGGGACAGGGGGCGGCGAGCAGTACTTC.

The chain couples TRBV5-6 to TRBJ1-2; D call uncertain. This CDR3 spans 12 amino acids. The ends were cut back, 4 bases at V and 7 bases at J, with 11 bases in the middle. CDR1 and CDR2 from the germline V gene are SGHDT and YYEEEE. The CDR3 loop is CASSEAAAGYTF. In DNA form, the CDR3 reads TGTGCCAGCAGCGAAGCCGCTGCTGGCTACACCTTC.

This chain's CDR3 is CAISEGVQGATYEQYF. The DNA for the CDR3 is TGTGCCATCAGTGAGGGGGTCCAGGGGGCAACCTACGAGCAGTACTTC. The chain employs TRBV10-3 and TRBJ2-7; 8 nucleotides agree with TRBD1. Trimming took 2 bases from V and 2 from J; bases not matched to a gene: 8. The CDR3 has 16 amino acids. The germline gives CDR1 ENHRY, CDR2 SYGVKD.

The chain employs TRBV27 and TRBJ2-7; TRBD2 might be the D (5 bases). CDR3 size: 14 residues. Trimming removed 4 bases at V and 0 bases at J, with 10 bases between. Germline-derived CDR1 and CDR2 are MNHEY and SMNVEV (reference sequence). The CDR3 DNA follows: TGTGCCAGCAGTTACGGGGAGAGCTCCTACGAGCAGTACTTC. Its translation: CASSYGESSYEQYF.

The DNA for the CDR3 is TGTGCCAGCAGTTTAGACGGGCACTACGAGCAGTACTTC. It encodes CASSLDGHYEQYF. The V gene is TRBV27, the J gene TRBJ2-7, with D uncertain. V lost 2 bases and J lost 3, with 8 bases in between. There are 13 residues in the CDR3. The germline gives CDR1 MNHEY, CDR2 SMNVEV (reference sequence).

This chain joins TRBV2 and TRBJ1-2; tentatively, D is TRBD1 (6 bases). V dropped 6 bases and J dropped 8 bases, with 13 bases sitting between them. Germline V gene sequence: CDR1 SNHLY, CDR2 FYNNEI. This CDR3 contains 12 residues. CDR3 sequence (DNA): TGTGCCAGCAGCAAGGGGGGACTAGGCTACACCTTC. This codes for CASSKGGLGYTF. The entire variable domain, with the rest obtained from reference TRBV2 and TRBJ1-2, is as follows: EPEVTQTPSHQVTQMGQEVILRCVPISNHLYFYWYRQILGQKVEFLVSFYNNEISEKSEIFDDQFSVERPDGSNFTLKIRSTKLEDSAMYFCASSKGGLGYTFGSGTRLTVV.

This sequence joins TRBV11-2 and TRBJ2-2, with no clear D. The CDR3 spans 16 residues. V dropped 3 bases and J dropped 5 bases, with 16 bases sitting between them. From germline, CDR1 is SGHAT and CDR2 FQNNGV. The CDR3 bases are TGTGCCAGCAGCTTCCCCGAGCGCGACCCAACCGGGGAGCTGTTTTTT. This sequence encodes CASSFPERDPTGELFF.

The V and J genes are TRBV28 and TRBJ1-1; 7 positions match TRBD1. The germline V gene has CDR1 MDHEN and CDR2 SYDVKM. The CDR3 has 15 amino acids. J lost 1 base, V lost 5 bases, and 7 bases had no gene match. CDR3 in amino acids: CASSTYRGGNTEAFF. For the CDR3, the DNA is TGTGCCAGCAGTACCTACAGGGGAGGGAACACTGAAGCTTTCTTT.

The chain recombines TRBV12-3 or TRBV12-4 with TRBJ2-2; possible D gene TRBD2, 6 bases. This CDR3 has 12 amino acids. V gave up 6 bases and J gave up 7 bases, with 9 bases separating them. This CDR3 is CASRPGLGELFF. The CDR3 bases are TGTGCCAGCAGGCCGGGACTCGGGGAGCTGTTTTTT.

Of note for this clonotype: One end of the junction does not line up with germline, which may come from a read error. V gene TRBV2 combines with J gene TRBJ2-6, with a tentative D call TRBD2 (6 bases). Looked up from germline, CDR1 is SNHLY and CDR2 is FYNNEI. There are 15 residues in the CDR3. CDR3 amino acids: CARSEGGRGANVLTF. CDR3 nucleotides: TGTGCCAGAAGTGAAGGAGGGAGAGGGGCCAACGTCCTGACTTTC.

The V gene is TRBV4-1, the J gene TRBJ1-1, with D perhaps TRBD1 (6 bases). With 4 bases removed from V and 1 base from J, the gap between germline ends came to 13 bases. In germline, CDR1 is MGHRA, CDR2 YSYEKL. This CDR3 is built from 15 residues. CDR3 sequence reads: CASSLGDTGNTEAFF. In nucleotides, the CDR3 is TGCGCCAGCAGCCTCGGGGACACAGGGAACACTGAAGCTTTCTTT.

J is TRBJ2-1 and V is TRBV20-1; 10 bases line up with TRBD2. The CDR3 has 16 residues. The V gene end was trimmed by 6 bases and the J gene end by 4 bases; junction bases not matched to a gene: 12. CDR1 is DFQATT, CDR2 SNEGSKA, per germline (reference sequence). The CDR3: CSARSGGAGVYNEQFF. The DNA for the CDR3 is TGCAGTGCCCGGAGCGGGGGGGCAGGGGTATACAATGAGCAGTTCTTC.

This clonotype occurred once. The V gene is TRBV9, the J gene TRBJ1-2, with TRBD1 matching over 7 bases. The V gene's germline CDR1 is SGDLS and CDR2 YYNGEE. This CDR3 comprises 12 residues. J was trimmed by 8 bases and V by 7 bases; bases with no gene match: 8. This CDR3 reads CASGGTAMGYTF. The DNA for the CDR3 is TGTGCCAGCGGCGGGACAGCTATGGGCTACACCTTC.

The J gene is TRBJ1-3, the V gene TRBV2; no clear D gene. Germline assignment: CDR1 SNHLY and CDR2 FYNNEI. This CDR3 is built from 18 residues. The ends were cut back, 3 bases at V and 0 bases at J, with 18 bases in the middle. The CDR3 nucleotides read TGTGCCAGCAGTGAGGTAGCAGGATCGAGGATCTCTGGAAACACCATATATTTT. This sequence encodes CASSEVAGSRISGNTIYF.

This chain links TRBV13 with TRBJ2-4; 8 bases line up with TRBD1. Trimming at V came to 5 bases and at J to 5 bases, leaving 11 bases not matched to a gene. This CDR3 has 16 amino acids. Germline assignment: CDR1 PRHDT and CDR2 FYEKMQ (reference sequence). For the CDR3, the DNA is TGTGCCAGCAGCCTCCGAGGGCCAGGGGGCGAAAACATTCAGTACTTC. Its translation is CASSLRGPGGENIQYF.

The chain joins TRBV5-1 to TRBJ2-7; 10 nucleotides match TRBD1. Germline values: CDR1 SGHRS, CDR2 YFSETQ. V gave up 3 bases and J gave up 3 bases; unmatched junction bases: 3. There are 14 residues in the CDR3. Here the CDR3 reads CASSSRTGGYEQYF. CDR3 nucleotides: TGCGCCAGCAGCTCGAGGACAGGGGGCTACGAGCAGTACTTC.

This chain uses TRBV4-2 with TRBJ2-6, with D unresolved. The CDR3 extends over 16 amino acids. From germline, CDR1 is LGHNA and CDR2 YNFKEQ. Trimming took 0 bases from V and 0 from J, leaving 6 bases between them. The CDR3 nucleotides read TGTGCCAGCAGCCAAGATGCTAGCTCTGGGGCCAACGTCCTGACTTTC. This encodes CASSQDASSGANVLTF.

The J gene is TRBJ1-1, the V gene TRBV7-9, with D unclear. From germline, CDR1 is SEHNR and CDR2 FQNEAQ (reference sequence). V dropped 6 bases and J dropped 3 bases, with 8 bases sitting between them. The CDR3 is 12 residues long. The CDR3 DNA follows: TGTGCCAGCAGGGCCTGGGACACTGAAGCTTTCTTT. Translating gives CASRAWDTEAFF.

This chain connects TRBV27 to TRBJ2-1; D is possibly TRBD1 or TRBD2 (5 bases each). The CDR3 covers 15 residues. The V gene lost 8 bases and the J gene lost 1 base, with 15 bases spanning the gap. Germline V gives CDR1 MNHEY, CDR2 SMNVEV (reference sequence). CDR3 sequence reads: CASGLRGPSYNEQFF. CDR3 in DNA: TGTGCCAGCGGCTTACGGGGCCCTTCCTACAATGAGCAGTTCTTC.

The chain uses TRBV6-1 and TRBJ2-7; 9 nucleotides agree with TRBD1. The CDR3 runs to 15 residues. V lost 4 bases, J lost 7 bases, and 11 bases stayed unmatched. Germline assignment: CDR1 MNHNS and CDR2 SASEGT. This chain's CDR3 is CASSVLDRGGDEQYF. Here the CDR3 DNA reads TGTGCCAGCAGTGTCTTGGACAGGGGCGGAGATGAGCAGTACTTC.

The chain uses TRBV11-2 and TRBJ1-2; D not certain. This CDR3 has 13 residues. V was trimmed by 6 bases and J by 5 bases, leaving 13 bases between them. CDR1 is SGHAT and CDR2 is FQNNGV in the germline V gene. The CDR3 sequence is CASRSGATYGYTF. The CDR3 nucleotides are TGTGCCAGCAGGTCCGGAGCAACGTATGGCTACACCTTC. Filled out from reference TRBV11-2 and TRBJ1-2, the complete variable domain reads EAGVAQSPRYKIIEKRQSVAFWCNPISGHATLYWYQQILGQGPKLLIQFQNNGVVDDSQLPKDRFSAERLKGVDSTLKIQPAKLEDSAVYLCASRSGATYGYTFGSGTRLTVV.

This chain uses TRBV20-1 with TRBJ1-1; weak D call: TRBD1 (5 bases). Deletions cut 2 bases from V and 0 bases from J, with 7 bases between. This CDR3 comprises 13 residues. Germline V gives CDR1 DFQATT, CDR2 SNEGSKA (reference sequence). CDR3 in amino acids: CSARQGVNTEAFF. The CDR3 bases are TGCAGTGCTAGACAGGGTGTGAACACTGAAGCTTTCTTT.

This chain connects TRBV2 to TRBJ1-2; D perhaps matches TRBD1 (6 bases). The CDR3 has 12 amino acids. Trimming took 3 bases from V and 5 from J, leaving 7 bases between them. The germline gives CDR1 SNHLY, CDR2 FYNNEI. The DNA of the CDR3 is TGTGCCAGCAGTGAGGACAGATATGGCTACACCTTC. It codes for CASSEDRYGYTF.

This clonotype was picked up one time. V usage is TRBV15 and J usage is TRBJ2-7, with D hard to call. The length of the CDR3 is 15 residues. Per the germline V gene, CDR1 is LNHNV and CDR2 is YYDKDF (reference sequence). V gave up 5 bases and J gave up 2 bases, with 16 bases separating them. As DNA, the CDR3 is TGTGCCACCAGCCCAAACAGCATCGCCCCCTACGAGCAGTACTTC. This codes for CATSPNSIAPYEQYF. Combining the CDR3 with reference TRBV15 and TRBJ2-7 gives the whole variable domain DAMVIQNPRYQVTQFGKPVTLSCSQTLNHNVMYWYQQKSSQAPKLLFHYYDKDFNNEADTPDNFQSRRPNTSFCFLDIRSPGLGDTAMYLCATSPNSIAPYEQYFGPGTRLTVT.